Shown below are 6 T cell receptor beta chains from a single sample sequenced in a study of blood T cell repertoires in COVID-19. Assay used: immunoSEQ multiplex PCR; TCRdb lists only in-frame clones, some missing. The sample records roughly 42,000 clones, 75% to 90% being singletons. Material for sequencing was peripheral blood. The origin of the receptors is a man aged 30-40 years with active or convalescent COVID-19.

CDR3 bases: TGTGCCAGCAGCCCCTGGACAGGGGCTAACTATGGCTACACCTTC. This encodes CASSPWTGANYGYTF. The V call is TRBV14, the J call TRBJ1-2, with 9 nucleotides matching TRBD1. This CDR3 is 15 amino acids long. CDR1 is SGHDN, CDR2 FVKESK, per germline. V trimming: 4 bases; J trimming: 0 bases; junction bases outside the gene matches: 3. Supplemented by reference TRBV14 and TRBJ1-2, the full variable domain reads EAGVTQFPSHSVIEKGQTVTLRCDPISGHDNLYWYRRVMGKEIKFLLHFVKESKQDESGMPNNRFLAERTGGTYSTLKVQPAELEDSGVYFCASSPWTGANYGYTFGSGTRLTVV.

The chain employs TRBV24-1 and TRBJ2-3; 9 positions match TRBD1. CDR3 length: 16 amino acids. V lost 7 bases, J lost 8 bases, and 15 bases stayed unmatched. Per germline, CDR1 KGHDR and CDR2 SFDVKD. The DNA for the CDR3 is TGTGCCACCAGCCGCCAGGGGGACAGGGCTACTTCTACGCAGTATTTT. Translating gives CATSRQGDRATSTQYF.

The chain recombines TRBV2 with TRBJ2-5, with TRBD2 identical over 11 bases. Germline V gives CDR1 SNHLY, CDR2 FYNNEI. There are 14 residues in the CDR3. The J segment lost 4 bases and the V segment lost 4 bases, leaving 2 bases of the junction unmatched. The CDR3 here is CASSVTSGGETQYF. CDR3 DNA: TGTGCCAGCAGTGTTACTAGCGGGGGAGAGACCCAGTACTTC.

A few counts support this clone. The J gene is TRBJ1-5, the V gene TRBV10-2, with TRBD1 matching over 7 bases. This CDR3 has 14 residues. The V gene end was trimmed by 6 bases and the J gene end by 2 bases; junction bases not matched to a gene: 4. Germline loops: CDR1 WSHSY, CDR2 SAAADI. CDR3 protein: CASRLGQGNQPQHF. The DNA of the CDR3 is TGCGCCAGCAGGCTAGGACAGGGCAATCAGCCCCAGCATTTT.

The rearrangement links TRBV4-1 to TRBJ2-1; 8 positions match TRBD1. Germline CDR1 is MGHRA and CDR2 is YSYEKL. The CDR3 is 16 residues long. J lost 7 bases, V lost 3 bases, and 11 bases had no gene match. CDR3 sequence: CASSHPVRQGWNEQFF. DNA of the CDR3: TGCGCCAGCAGCCACCCCGTCCGACAGGGGTGGAATGAGCAGTTCTTC.

The chain recombines TRBV3-1 (or the pseudogene TRBV3-2) with TRBJ2-3, with 8 bases aligning to TRBD1. CDR1 and CDR2 (germline): LGHDT, YNNKEL (reference sequence). CDR3 length equals 15 residues. V was pared by 3 bases and J by 4 bases, with 6 bases of the junction left unmatched. The CDR3 DNA sequence: TGTGCCAGCAGCCAGTGGGACAGGCGGGCAGATACGCAGTATTTT. Its translation: CASSQWDRRADTQYF.